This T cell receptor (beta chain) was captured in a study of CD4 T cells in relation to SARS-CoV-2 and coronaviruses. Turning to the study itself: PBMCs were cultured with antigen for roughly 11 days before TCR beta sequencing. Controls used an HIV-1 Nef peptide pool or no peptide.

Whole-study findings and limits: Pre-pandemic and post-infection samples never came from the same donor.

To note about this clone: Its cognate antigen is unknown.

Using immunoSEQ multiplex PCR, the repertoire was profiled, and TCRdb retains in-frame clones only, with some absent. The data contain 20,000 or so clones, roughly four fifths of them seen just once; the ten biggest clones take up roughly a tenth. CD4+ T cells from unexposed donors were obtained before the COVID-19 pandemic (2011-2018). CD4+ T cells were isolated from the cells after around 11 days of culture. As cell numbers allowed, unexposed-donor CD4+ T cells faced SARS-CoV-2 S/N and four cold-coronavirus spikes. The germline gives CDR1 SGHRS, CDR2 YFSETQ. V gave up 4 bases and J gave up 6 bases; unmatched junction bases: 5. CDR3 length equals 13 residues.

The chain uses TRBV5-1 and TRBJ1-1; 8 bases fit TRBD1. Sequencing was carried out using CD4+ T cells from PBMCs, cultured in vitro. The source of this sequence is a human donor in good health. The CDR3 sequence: CASSVQQGAEAFF. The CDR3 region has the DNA TGCGCCAGCAGCGTACAACAGGGGGCTGAAGCTTTCTTT.